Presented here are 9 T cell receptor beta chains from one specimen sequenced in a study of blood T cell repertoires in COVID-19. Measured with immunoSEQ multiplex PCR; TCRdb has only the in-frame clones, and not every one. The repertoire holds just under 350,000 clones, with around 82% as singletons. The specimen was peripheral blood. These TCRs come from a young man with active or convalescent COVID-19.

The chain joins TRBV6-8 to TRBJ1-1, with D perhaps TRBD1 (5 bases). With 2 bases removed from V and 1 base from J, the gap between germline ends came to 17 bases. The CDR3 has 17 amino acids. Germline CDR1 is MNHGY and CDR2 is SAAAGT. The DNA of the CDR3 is TGTGCCAGCAGTTACAAGGTGACCCGAAGGGGGAACACTGAAGCTTTCTTT. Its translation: CASSYKVTRRGNTEAFF.

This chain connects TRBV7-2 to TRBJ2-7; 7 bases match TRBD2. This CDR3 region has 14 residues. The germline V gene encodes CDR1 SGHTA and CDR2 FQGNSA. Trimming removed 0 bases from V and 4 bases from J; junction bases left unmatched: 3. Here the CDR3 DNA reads TGTGCCAGCAGCTTAGCCAGCGGGACGTACGAGCAGTACTTC. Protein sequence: CASSLASGTYEQYF. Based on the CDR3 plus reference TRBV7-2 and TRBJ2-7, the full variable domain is GAGVSQSPSNKVTEKGKDVELRCDPISGHTALYWYRQSLGQGLEFLIYFQGNSAPDKSGLPSDRFSAERTGGSVSTLTIQRTQQEDSAVYLCASSLASGTYEQYFGPGTRLTVT.

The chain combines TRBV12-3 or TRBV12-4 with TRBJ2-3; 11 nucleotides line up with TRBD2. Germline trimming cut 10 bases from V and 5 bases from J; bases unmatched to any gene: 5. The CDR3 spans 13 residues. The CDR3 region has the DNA TGTGCCACCACTAGCGGGGGTGAAGATACGCAGTATTTT. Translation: CATTSGGEDTQYF.

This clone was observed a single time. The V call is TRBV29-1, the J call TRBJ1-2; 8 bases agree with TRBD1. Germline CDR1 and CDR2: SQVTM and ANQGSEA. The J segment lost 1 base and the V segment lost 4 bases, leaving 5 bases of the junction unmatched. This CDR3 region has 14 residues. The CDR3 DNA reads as TGCAGCGTTGTGACAGGGGCGATTAACTATGGCTACACCTTC. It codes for CSVVTGAINYGYTF.

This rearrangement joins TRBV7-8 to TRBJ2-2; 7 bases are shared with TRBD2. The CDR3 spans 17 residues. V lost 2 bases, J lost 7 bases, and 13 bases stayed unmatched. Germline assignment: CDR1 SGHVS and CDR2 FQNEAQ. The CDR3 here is CASSLRVRTSANGELFF. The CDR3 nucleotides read TGTGCCAGCAGCTTAAGAGTCCGGACTAGTGCAAACGGGGAGCTGTTTTTT.

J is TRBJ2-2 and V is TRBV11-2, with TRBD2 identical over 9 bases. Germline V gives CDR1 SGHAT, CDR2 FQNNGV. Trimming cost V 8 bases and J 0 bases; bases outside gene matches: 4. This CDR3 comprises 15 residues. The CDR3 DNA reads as TGTGCCAGCGGACTAGCGCTAACGAACACCGGGGAGCTGTTTTTT. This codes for CASGLALTNTGELFF. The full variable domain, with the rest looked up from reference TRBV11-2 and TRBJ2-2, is EAGVAQSPRYKIIEKRQSVAFWCNPISGHATLYWYQQILGQGPKLLIQFQNNGVVDDSQLPKDRFSAERLKGVDSTLKIQPAKLEDSAVYLCASGLALTNTGELFFGEGSRLTVL.

The DNA of the CDR3 is TGTGCCAGCAGCGTTCGGGGGGAATCTTCACCCCTCCACTTT. It yields the protein CASSVRGESSPLHF. The rearrangement uses TRBV9 and TRBJ1-6; D may be TRBD1 (5 bases). This CDR3 is 14 amino acids long. In germline, CDR1 is SGDLS, CDR2 YYNGEE. Trimming took 2 bases from V and 9 from J, leaving 12 bases between them. The whole variable domain, remainder taken from reference TRBV9 and TRBJ1-6, is DSGVTQTPKHLITATGQRVTLRCSPRSGDLSVYWYQQSLDQGLQFLIQYYNGEERAKGNILERFSAQQFPDLHSELNLSSLELGDSALYFCASSVRGESSPLHFGNGTRLTVT.

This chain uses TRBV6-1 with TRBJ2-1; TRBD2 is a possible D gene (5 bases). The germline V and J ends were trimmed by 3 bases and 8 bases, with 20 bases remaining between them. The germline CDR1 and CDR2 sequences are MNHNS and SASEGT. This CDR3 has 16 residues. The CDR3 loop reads CASSDVSLPPRDEQFF. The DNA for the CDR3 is TGTGCCAGCAGTGATGTTTCCCTTCCTCCGAGGGATGAGCAGTTCTTC.

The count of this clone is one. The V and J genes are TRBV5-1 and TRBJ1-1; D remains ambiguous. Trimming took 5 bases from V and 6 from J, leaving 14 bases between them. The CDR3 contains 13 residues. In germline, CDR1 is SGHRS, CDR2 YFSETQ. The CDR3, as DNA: TGCGCCAGCAGTCGTAAGAGGTGGGCTGAAGCTTTCTTT. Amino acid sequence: CASSRKRWAEAFF.